The 15 T cell receptor beta chains below all came from one sample that was sequenced in a study of CXCR3-negative and CXCR3-positive naive CD8 T cells. In preparing the TRB cDNA libraries, 5' RACE with UMI labels was used. From the 5' RACE reads, TCRdb lists one entry per CDR3 protein and no DNA. This table holds tens of thousands of distinct CDR3 sequences. The sequenced sample was memory CD8+ T cells from blood. The receptors derive from a human donor in good health. Some clones in this sample may be carry-over from other donors' samples.

The rearrangement joins TRBV20-1 to TRBJ2-3; TCRdb picks TRBD1, but there is no DNA to check that call. The V gene's germline CDR1 is DFQATT and CDR2 SNEGSKA (reference sequence). The CDR3 runs to 13 residues. The CDR3 loop is CSAPTGSTDTQYF.

J is TRBJ2-7 and V is TRBV29-1. The CDR3 totals 14 residues. Germline V gives CDR1 SQVTM, CDR2 ANQGSEA. The CDR3 spells CSVEGYRSSYEQYF.

This chain joins TRBV27 and TRBJ1-2; the D gene TCRdb calls, TRBD1, cannot be checked with no DNA. Germline V gene data show CDR1 as MNHEY and CDR2 as SMNVEV (reference sequence). This CDR3 comprises 15 residues. The CDR3 reads CASSLFGTGVGGYTF.

V gene TRBV29-1 combines with J gene TRBJ2-7; checking the TCRdb D call of TRBD2 is not possible without DNA. This CDR3 has 14 residues. The germline V gene encodes CDR1 SQVTM and CDR2 ANQGSEA. The CDR3: CSVAGGERPYEQYF.

The chain recombines TRBV6-5 with TRBJ1-1. Germline CDR1 reads MNHEY; CDR2 reads SVGAGI. This CDR3 region has 14 residues. The CDR3 protein is CASSYMGVNTEAFF.

The chain joins TRBV29-1 to TRBJ2-1; the TCRdb call, TRBD1, lacks DNA for checking. The CDR3 is 15 amino acids. Germline V CDR1 and CDR2: SQVTM, ANQGSEA. This chain's CDR3 is CSVELQGTLYNQQFF.

This sequence joins TRBV7-9 and TRBJ1-1; TCRdb's assignment of TRBD1 cannot be checked, as there is no DNA. In germline, CDR1 is SEHNR, CDR2 FQNEAQ (reference sequence). CDR3 length equals 14 residues. CDR3 sequence: CASSPQTGNTEAFF.

The chain combines TRBV28 with TRBJ2-7; lacking DNA, the TRBD1 call made by TCRdb goes unchecked. Germline lookup yields CDR1 MDHEN and CDR2 SYDVKM. There are 15 residues in the CDR3. CDR3: CASSLGTDRAYEQYF.

In terms of frequency, this clonotype is large. The gene calls are TRBV7-9 and TRBJ2-3. The length of the CDR3 is 14 residues. CDR1 is SEHNR and CDR2 is FQNEAQ in the germline V gene (reference sequence). This chain's CDR3 is CASSLRTSGDTQYF.

J is TRBJ2-7 and V is TRBV5-1; the TCRdb call, TRBD1, lacks DNA for checking. Per the germline V gene, CDR1 is SGHRS and CDR2 is YFSETQ. The CDR3 totals 15 residues. The CDR3: CASSGKGQGPYEQYF.

The V gene is TRBV7-9, the J gene TRBJ1-2; TCRdb's assignment of TRBD1 cannot be checked, as there is no DNA. The CDR3 loop spans 18 amino acids. Germline CDR1 and CDR2: SEHNR and FQNEAQ (reference sequence). CDR3 residues: CASSPPDRDQPANYGYTF.

The chain joins TRBV5-1 to TRBJ2-5; TCRdb gives TRBD2 as the D gene, but with no DNA this cannot be confirmed. Germline-derived CDR1 and CDR2 are SGHRS and YFSETQ. The CDR3 length is 15 residues. The CDR3 reads CASSLGERYQETQYF.

CDR3: CASSATSGESTDTQYF. The chain combines TRBV11-2 with TRBJ2-3; TCRdb names TRBD2, which stays unverified in the absence of DNA. Germline V gene data show CDR1 as SGHAT and CDR2 as FQNNGV. The CDR3 extends over 16 amino acids. Full variable domain (rest looked up from reference TRBV11-2 and TRBJ2-3): EAGVAQSPRYKIIEKRQSVAFWCNPISGHATLYWYQQILGQGPKLLIQFQNNGVVDDSQLPKDRFSAERLKGVDSTLKIQPAKLEDSAVYLCASSATSGESTDTQYFGPGTRLTVL.

The genes are TRBV12-3 or TRBV12-4 and TRBJ2-5; checking the TCRdb D call of TRBD2 is not possible without DNA. The CDR3 spans 16 residues. The CDR3 loop is CASSSTFSGGQETQYF.

The chain links TRBV7-2 to TRBJ2-5; TCRdb's D gene call, TRBD1, goes unchecked for lack of DNA. The CDR3 is 14 residues long. Looked up from germline, CDR1 is SGHTA and CDR2 is FQGNSA. The CDR3 reads CASVRGVYQETQYF.